The sample holds one count of the clone carrying this T cell receptor beta chain. The sample comes from a study of blood T cell repertoires in COVID-19. Overall study: COVID-19 samples, acute and convalescent, were from the United States, Italy and Spain.

Trimming shortened V by 2 bases and J by 7 bases, and 23 bases separated the two germline ends. The CDR3 length is 16 residues. Per germline, CDR1 SQVTM and CDR2 ANQGSEA. The protocol was immunoSEQ multiplex PCR, while the TCRdb copy is restricted to in-frame clones and leaves out a portion. Of around 450,000 clones listed, more than 85% are singletons. Sequencing used peripheral blood. This rearrangement joins TRBV29-1 to TRBJ2-5; possible D gene TRBD2, 6 bases. The TCR comes from a woman aged 25 to 39 with acute or convalescent COVID-19. The CDR3 region is CSVEPNRGSSVGTQYF. For the CDR3, the DNA is TGCAGCGTTGAACCCAATCGGGGGAGCTCGGTAGGGACCCAGTACTTC.